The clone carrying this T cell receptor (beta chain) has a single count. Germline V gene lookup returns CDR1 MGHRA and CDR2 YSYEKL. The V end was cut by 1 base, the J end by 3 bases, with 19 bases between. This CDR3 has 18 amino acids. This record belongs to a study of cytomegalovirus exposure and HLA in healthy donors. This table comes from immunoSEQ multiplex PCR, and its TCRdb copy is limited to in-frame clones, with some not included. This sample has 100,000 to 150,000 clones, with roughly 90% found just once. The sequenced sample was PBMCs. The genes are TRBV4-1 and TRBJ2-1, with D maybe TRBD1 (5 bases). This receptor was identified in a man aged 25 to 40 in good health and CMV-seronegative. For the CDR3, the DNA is TGCGCCAGCAGCCAAGTTACGGCTTCAGGGTTCTACTACAATGAGCAGTTCTTC. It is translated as CASSQVTASGFYYNEQFF.